This T cell receptor (beta chain) was profiled in a study of T cells in women clearing cervical HPV infection. Overall study results and limits: Cases carried less TRBV6-7 than controls: 0.11% versus 0.16%.

Germline V CDR1 and CDR2: GTSNPN, SVGIG (reference sequence). The CDR3 consists of 19 residues. Sequencing used immunoSEQ multiplex PCR; TCRdb keeps in-frame clones, though not all of them. This specimen shows fewer than 50,000 clones; the ten leading clones hold 0.95% to 1.5%. Regarding this clone: What it binds is unknown. The CDR3 end falls 3 residues outside the read, so it is completed with the germline J gene.

Sample: blood buffy coat. This receptor was obtained from a woman aged 18-69 years with a cervical HPV16 infection that either progressed to CIN3+ or cleared (not recorded which). The chain is built from TRBV30 and TRBJ2-2; 7 bases are a match to TRBD1. The sequenced part of the CDR3 DNA is TGTGCCTGGGAGACTTCCGAATGGAGTGGACAGGTCGAGGGTTCACCG. Translated: CAWETSEWSGQVEGSP. The whole CDR3 sequence is CAWETSEWSGQVEGSPLFF. Supplemented by reference TRBV30 and TRBJ2-2, the full variable domain reads SQTIHQWPATLVQPVGSPLSLECTVEGTSNPNLYWYRQAAGRGLQLLFYSVGIGQISSEVPQNLSASRPQDRQFILSSKKLLLSDSGFYLCAWETSEWSGQVEGSPLFFGEGSRLTVL.